Below, one T cell receptor beta chain is given with its context. PCR employed 60 Vbeta and 13 Jbeta primers. Clones were sequenced by immunoSEQ multiplex PCR, and TCRdb holds only the in-frame ones, with some missing. Counted here are 150,000 to 200,000 clones, about 85% occurring once; the ten biggest clones make up 1% to 1.5%. This CDR3 spans 14 amino acids. The V gene's germline CDR1 is SGHRS and CDR2 YFSETQ. Trimming shortened V by 4 bases and J by 9 bases, and 14 bases separated the two germline ends. The record originates from a study of cytomegalovirus exposure and HLA in healthy donors. The clonotype was recovered from a man between 45 and 60 years old in good health and CMV-seropositive. This chain links TRBV5-1 with TRBJ1-6; no clear D gene. The specimen was PBMCs. The CDR3: CASSAGILGSPLHF. For the CDR3, the DNA is TGCGCCAGCAGCGCCGGGATTCTGGGTTCACCCCTCCACTTT.